The 16 T cell receptor beta chains presented below share a single source sample, sequenced in a study of siplizumab effects on memory and regulatory T cells. This table comes from immunoSEQ multiplex PCR, and its TCRdb copy is limited to in-frame clones, with some not included. The data show fewer than 120,000 clones, with around 90% seen just once and 1.3% held by the top ten. Sequencing used CD4+ T cells sorted from blood. The receptors were sampled from a human donor in good health.

The genes are TRBV6-5 and TRBJ2-7; 9 bases fit TRBD2. Germline V CDR1 and CDR2: MNHEY, SVGAGI. The CDR3 consists of 15 residues. V trimming: 0 bases; J trimming: 3 bases; junction bases outside the gene matches: 3. In nucleotides, the CDR3 is TGTGCCAGCAGTTACTCGGCTAGCGGGAACTACGAGCAGTACTTC. This sequence encodes CASSYSASGNYEQYF.

This chain links TRBV27 with TRBJ1-1; D is perhaps TRBD1 (6 bases). V was shortened by 0 bases and J by 4 bases, with 12 bases between the two germline ends. Germline V gene lookup returns CDR1 MNHEY and CDR2 SMNVEV (reference sequence). This CDR3 region has 15 residues. The CDR3 bases are TGTGCCAGCAGTTTATCGGCCAGGGGAAGCACTGAAGCTTTCTTT. It codes for CASSLSARGSTEAFF.

This clone was seen a single time. The CDR3 nucleotides read TGCGCCAGCAGCTTGAGCGGGGCTACTAATGAAAAACTGTTTTTT. This gives the protein CASSLSGATNEKLFF. The rearrangement uses TRBV5-1 and TRBJ1-4; D possibly corresponds to TRBD1 (5 bases). Per germline, CDR1 SGHRS and CDR2 YFSETQ. V was cut by 1 base and J by 2 bases, with 9 bases left in between. The CDR3 has 15 amino acids.

This chain joins TRBV5-1 and TRBJ2-7; TRBD1 might be the D (6 bases). The V gene's germline CDR1 is SGHRS and CDR2 YFSETQ. CDR3 size: 15 residues. Trimming removed 3 bases at V and 2 bases at J, with 15 bases between. The CDR3: CASSSKQGSAYEQYF. Here the CDR3 DNA reads TGCGCCAGCAGCTCAAAACAGGGATCGGCCTACGAGCAGTACTTC.

This chain uses TRBV6-1 with TRBJ2-6; no clear D. V was cut by 2 bases and J by 0 bases, with 5 bases left in between. Germline V gene data show CDR1 as MNHNS and CDR2 as SASEGT. The CDR3 length is 15 residues. DNA of the CDR3: TGTGCCAGCAGTGAAAACAGCTCTGGGGCCAACGTCCTGACTTTC. Its translation: CASSENSSGANVLTF.

Only one count was recorded for this clone. This sample also contains other DNA sequences that code for the same CDR3. The chain links TRBV5-1 to TRBJ1-5; D is ambiguous. Trimming took off 0 bases at V and 4 bases at J, with 11 bases between the two ends. CDR3 length equals 15 residues. Germline CDR1 reads SGHRS; CDR2 reads YFSETQ. In DNA, the CDR3 is TGCGCCAGCAGCTTGGCGGCGGGTTCAAATCAGCCCCAGCATTTT. It is translated as CASSLAAGSNQPQHF.

The V and J genes are TRBV7-9 and TRBJ2-1; 8 positions agree with TRBD2. Per the germline V gene, CDR1 is SEHNR and CDR2 is FQNEAQ (reference sequence). The CDR3 is made up of 18 amino acids. The trim removed 3 bases at V and 3 bases at J, leaving 13 bases unmatched. The CDR3 DNA reads TGTGCCAGCAGCTTCGCGCTCTTAGCGGGAACGAGCTACAATGAGCAGTTCTTC. It yields the protein CASSFALLAGTSYNEQFF.

V gene TRBV7-2 combines with J gene TRBJ2-1; D may be TRBD1 (5 bases). Per the germline V gene, CDR1 is SGHTA and CDR2 is FQGNSA. The CDR3 totals 14 residues. The ends were cut back, 5 bases at V and 3 bases at J, with 11 bases in the middle. The CDR3 sequence is CASSRLGDYNEQFF. The CDR3 region has the DNA TGTGCCAGCAGCCGGTTAGGGGACTACAATGAGCAGTTCTTC. Full variable domain (remainder filled in from reference TRBV7-2 and TRBJ2-1): GAGVSQSPSNKVTEKGKDVELRCDPISGHTALYWYRQSLGQGLEFLIYFQGNSAPDKSGLPSDRFSAERTGGSVSTLTIQRTQQEDSAVYLCASSRLGDYNEQFFGPGTRLTVL.

The chain is built from TRBV19 and TRBJ1-1; D is uncertain. V gave up 5 bases and J gave up 0 bases, with 16 bases separating them. This CDR3 spans 16 amino acids. CDR1 and CDR2 (germline): LNHDA, SQIVND (reference sequence). The CDR3 DNA reads TGTGCCAGTAGTCCATGGGATCGGGTCATGAACACTGAAGCTTTCTTT. It yields the protein CASSPWDRVMNTEAFF. Drawing the rest from reference TRBV19 and TRBJ1-1, the complete variable domain is DGGITQSPKYLFRKEGQNVTLSCEQNLNHDAMYWYRQDPGQGLRLIYYSQIVNDFQKGDIAEGYSVSREKKESFPLTVTSAQKNPTAFYLCASSPWDRVMNTEAFFGQGTRLTVV.

Details on this clone: Other DNA variants within this sample encode the same CDR3. J is TRBJ2-5 and V is TRBV18; the D gene is possibly TRBD2 (6 bases). Deletions cut 2 bases from V and 5 bases from J, with 9 bases between. Germline CDR1 reads KGHSH; CDR2 reads LQKENI. The CDR3 totals 13 residues. The CDR3 here is CASSPGGEETQYF. In DNA form, the CDR3 reads TGTGCCAGCTCACCAGGCGGGGAGGAGACCCAGTACTTC. The full variable domain, with the rest looked up from reference TRBV18 and TRBJ2-5, is NAGVMQNPRHLVRRRGQEARLRCSPMKGHSHVYWYRQLPEEGLKFMVYLQKENIIDESGMPKERFSAEFPKEGPSILRIQQVVRGDSAAYFCASSPGGEETQYFGPGTRLLVL.

The V gene is TRBV6-6, the J gene TRBJ1-1; no reliable D call. CDR3 length: 14 amino acids. Per germline, CDR1 MNHNY and CDR2 SVGAGI (reference sequence). V shed 6 bases and J shed 0 bases, with 11 bases lying between them. The CDR3 DNA reads TGTGCCAGCAGACAACGAATGTTGAACACTGAAGCTTTCTTT. Its translation is CASRQRMLNTEAFF.

The V and J genes are TRBV5-1 and TRBJ1-2; possibly TRBD1 for D (5 bases). The CDR3 covers 12 residues. Per germline, CDR1 SGHRS and CDR2 YFSETQ. The V end lost 2 bases, the J end lost 3 bases, and 5 bases lay between the germline ends. The CDR3 loop reads CASSLGDYGYTF. CDR3 in DNA: TGCGCCAGCAGCTTAGGGGACTATGGCTACACCTTC.

The V gene is TRBV11-2, the J gene TRBJ1-3, with unresolved D. V lost 3 bases, J lost 1 base, and 4 bases lay in between. The CDR3 runs 13 residues. The germline V gene has CDR1 SGHAT and CDR2 FQNNGV. The chain's CDR3 is CASSFQSGNTIYF. The CDR3, as DNA: TGTGCCAGCAGCTTTCAGTCTGGAAACACCATATATTTT.

The V and J genes are TRBV28 and TRBJ2-3, with D perhaps TRBD1 (6 bases). Germline CDR1 and CDR2: MDHEN and SYDVKM. This CDR3 spans 12 amino acids. The V and J ends lost 7 bases and 6 bases respectively, with 11 bases between them. The CDR3 nucleotides read TGTGCCAGCAAAACAGGGAGCGATACGCAGTATTTT. It encodes CASKTGSDTQYF.

The V gene is TRBV6-5, the J gene TRBJ2-7; TRBD1 agrees at 9 bases. V dropped 5 bases and J dropped 7; count of bases not matched to a gene: 12. Germline CDR1 MNHEY, CDR2 SVGAGI. This CDR3 comprises 15 residues. CDR3 sequence reads: CASSRSGTGRDEQYF. DNA for the CDR3: TGTGCCAGCAGTAGATCAGGGACAGGGCGGGATGAGCAGTACTTC.

The rearrangement uses TRBV6-5 and TRBJ2-7; perhaps TRBD2 as D (5 bases). Germline V gives CDR1 MNHEY, CDR2 SVGAGI. This CDR3 spans 14 amino acids. V was shortened by 0 bases and J by 3 bases, with 9 bases between the two germline ends. In nucleotides, the CDR3 is TGTGCCAGCAGTTACTCGGGTCGGGGCTACGAGCAGTACTTC. It encodes CASSYSGRGYEQYF.